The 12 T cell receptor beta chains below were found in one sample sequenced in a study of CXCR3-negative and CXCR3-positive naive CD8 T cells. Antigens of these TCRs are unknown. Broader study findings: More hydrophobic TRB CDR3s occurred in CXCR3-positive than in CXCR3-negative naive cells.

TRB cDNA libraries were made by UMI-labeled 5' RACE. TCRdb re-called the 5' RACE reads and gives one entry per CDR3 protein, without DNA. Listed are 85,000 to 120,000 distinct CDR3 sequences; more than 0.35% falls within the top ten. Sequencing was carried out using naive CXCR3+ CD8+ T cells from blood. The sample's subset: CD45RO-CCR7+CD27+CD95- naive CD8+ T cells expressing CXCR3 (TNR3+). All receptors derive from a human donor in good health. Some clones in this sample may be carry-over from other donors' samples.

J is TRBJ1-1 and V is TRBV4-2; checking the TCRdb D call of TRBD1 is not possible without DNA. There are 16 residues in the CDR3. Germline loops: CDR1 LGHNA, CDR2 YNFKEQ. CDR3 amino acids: CASSQRERQTNTEAFF.

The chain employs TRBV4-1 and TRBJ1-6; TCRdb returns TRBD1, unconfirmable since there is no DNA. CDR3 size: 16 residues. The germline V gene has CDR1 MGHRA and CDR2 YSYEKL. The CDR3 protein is CASREDSGAGRSPLHF.

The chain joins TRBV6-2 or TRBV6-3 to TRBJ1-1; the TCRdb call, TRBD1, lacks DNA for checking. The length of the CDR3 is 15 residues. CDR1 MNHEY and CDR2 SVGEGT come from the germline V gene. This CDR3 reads CASSYPREGGTEAFF.

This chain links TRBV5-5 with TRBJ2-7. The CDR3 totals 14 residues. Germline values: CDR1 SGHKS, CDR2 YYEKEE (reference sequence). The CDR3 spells CASSTGQGPYEQYF.

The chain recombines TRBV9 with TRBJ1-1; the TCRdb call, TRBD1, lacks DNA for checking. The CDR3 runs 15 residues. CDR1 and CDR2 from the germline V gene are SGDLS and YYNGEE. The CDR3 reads CASSVGSQGNTEAFF.

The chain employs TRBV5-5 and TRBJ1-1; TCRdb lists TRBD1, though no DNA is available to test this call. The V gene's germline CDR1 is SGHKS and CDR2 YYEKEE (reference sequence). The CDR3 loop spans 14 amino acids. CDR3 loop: CASSQMTGNTEAFF.

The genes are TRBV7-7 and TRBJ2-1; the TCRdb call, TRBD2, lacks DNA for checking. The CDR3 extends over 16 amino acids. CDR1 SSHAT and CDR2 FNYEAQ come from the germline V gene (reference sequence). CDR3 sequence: CASSLGEVGVYNEQFF.

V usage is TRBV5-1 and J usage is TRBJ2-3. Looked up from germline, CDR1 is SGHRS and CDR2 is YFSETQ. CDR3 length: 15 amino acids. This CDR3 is CASSLGRDIWDTQYF.

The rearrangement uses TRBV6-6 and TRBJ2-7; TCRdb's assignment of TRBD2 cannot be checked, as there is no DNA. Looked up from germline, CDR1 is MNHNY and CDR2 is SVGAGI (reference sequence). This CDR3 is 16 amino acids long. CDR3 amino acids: CASSYYRGPGGDEQYF.

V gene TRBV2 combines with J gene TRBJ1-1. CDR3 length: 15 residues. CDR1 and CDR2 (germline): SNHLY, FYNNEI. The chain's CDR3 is CASSEALREDTEAFF.

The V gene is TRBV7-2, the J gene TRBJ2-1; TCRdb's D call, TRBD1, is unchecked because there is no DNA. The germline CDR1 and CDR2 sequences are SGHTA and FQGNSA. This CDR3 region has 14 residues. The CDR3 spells CASRTARTYNEQFF.

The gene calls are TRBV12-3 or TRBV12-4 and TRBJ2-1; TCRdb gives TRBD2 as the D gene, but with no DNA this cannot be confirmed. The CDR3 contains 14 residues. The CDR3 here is CASSFSSGYNEQFF.